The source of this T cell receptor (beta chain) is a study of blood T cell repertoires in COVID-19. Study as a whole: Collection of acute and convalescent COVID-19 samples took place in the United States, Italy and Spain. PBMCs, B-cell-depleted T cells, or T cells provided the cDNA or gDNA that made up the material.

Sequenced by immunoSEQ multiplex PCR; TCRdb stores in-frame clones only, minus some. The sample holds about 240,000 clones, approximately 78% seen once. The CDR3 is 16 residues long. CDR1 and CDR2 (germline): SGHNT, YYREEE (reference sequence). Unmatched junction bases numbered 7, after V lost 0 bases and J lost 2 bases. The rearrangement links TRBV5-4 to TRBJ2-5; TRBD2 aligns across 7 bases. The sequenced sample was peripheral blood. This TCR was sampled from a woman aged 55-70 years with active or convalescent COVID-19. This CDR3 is CASSLAVPSGQETQYF. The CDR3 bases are TGTGCCAGCAGCTTGGCGGTCCCTAGCGGACAAGAGACCCAGTACTTC.